A selection of T cell receptor beta chains follows, all from one sample in a study of T-cell memory formation after mild COVID-19. TCRdb reprocessed the 5' RACE reads via MiXCR and lists one record per CDR3 protein. The sample lists approximately 250,000 distinct CDR3 sequences, 15% occurring once. The material sequenced was PBMCs or a T cell subset sorted from them (not recorded which). Every receptor here comes from an adult woman who had mild COVID-19 (a few samples of this study predate the infection). Cell type and time point are not known. CDR3s include the opening cysteine and the closing phenylalanine or tryptophan. A D gene is named only where the DNA matches it firmly. Part of the rows lack a size; the others show once, few, many or a class for expanded clones.

d_gene | j_gene | abundance | v_gene | CDR3aa | CDR3nt
TRBD1 | TRBJ1-2 | many | TRBV6-5 | CASSYTGQGAGYTF | TGTGCCAGCAGTTACACGGGACAGGGAGCAGGCTACACCTTC
. | TRBJ2-3 | . | TRBV29-1 | CSVDPRGQSDTQYF | TGCAGCGTTGATCCTCGGGGGCAATCAGATACGCAGTATTTT
. | TRBJ1-5 | . | TRBV9 | CASSPLAGDNQPQHF | TGTGCCAGCAGCCCGTTGGCAGGGGACAATCAGCCCCAGCATTTT
TRBD2 | TRBJ2-5 | few | TRBV5-6 | CASSLAPGGSETQYF | TGTGCCAGCAGCTTAGCCCCGGGGGGGTCAGAGACCCAGTACTTC
. | TRBJ2-7 | once | TRBV6-2/TRBV6-3 | CASSYGAGNSDEQYF | TGTGCCAGCAGCTATGGAGCAGGGAATTCCGACGAGCAGTACTTC
. | TRBJ2-7 | . | TRBV6-4 | CASSDSKPGATSYEQYF | TGTGCCAGCAGTGACTCTAAGCCGGGGGCGACTTCCTACGAGCAGTACTTC
. | TRBJ1-1 | once | TRBV18 | CASSPRYSEAFF | TGTGCCAGCTCACCACGGTATAGTGAAGCTTTCTTT
TRBD2 | TRBJ2-5 | . | TRBV7-8 | CASSAGASGRETQYF | TGTGCCAGCAGCGCAGGGGCTAGCGGGAGGGAGACCCAGTACTTC
. | TRBJ1-1 | many | TRBV4-2 | CASSQDRGNTEAFF | TGTGCCAGCAGCCAAGACAGGGGGAACACTGAAGCTTTCTTT
. | TRBJ2-3 | . | TRBV6-1 | CASSEGQPGAGTQYF | TGTGCCAGCAGTGAAGGCCAGCCGGGGGCAGGTACGCAGTATTTT
TRBD1 | TRBJ2-7 | few | TRBV7-8 | CASSFTLRDRGSFYEQYF | TGTGCCAGCAGCTTCACCCTCCGGGACAGGGGGTCCTTCTACGAGCAGTACTTC
. | TRBJ1-2 | . | TRBV24-1 | CATSDTPGTRGTTF | TGTGCCACCAGTGATACCCCGGGAACCCGGGGCACCACCTTC
. | TRBJ2-2 | . | TRBV7-9 | CASSLMSLMAGELFF | TGTGCCAGCAGCTTAATGAGTCTGATGGCCGGGGAGCTGTTTTTT
TRBD2 | TRBJ2-5 | . | TRBV20-1 | CSAPSGIGGETQYF | TGCAGTGCTCCTAGCGGGATCGGAGGAGAGACCCAGTACTTC
. | TRBJ1-2 | few | TRBV5-6 | CASRRGFRGYTF | TGTGCCAGCCGAAGGGGATTTCGGGGCTACACCTTC
TRBD1 | TRBJ2-4 | . | TRBV11-2 | CASSRTGGRSIQYF | TGTGCCAGCAGCCGGACAGGGGGGAGGAGCATTCAGTACTTC
TRBD1 | TRBJ2-3 | . | TRBV15 | CATSRELTGAALSTQYF | TGTGCCACCAGCAGAGAATTGACAGGGGCAGCCCTGAGTACGCAGTATTTT
TRBD1 | TRBJ2-7 | few | TRBV4-1 | CASSLRTGGIDEQYF | TGCGCCAGCAGCCTTAGGACAGGGGGCATCGACGAGCAGTACTTC
TRBD2 | TRBJ2-1 | . | TRBV3-1 | CASSPPTSGPQFF | TGTGCCAGCAGCCCCCCCACTAGCGGGCCGCAGTTCTTC
TRBD2 | TRBJ2-1 | few | TRBV20-1 | CSARLAGGHNEQFF | TGCAGTGCTCGACTAGCGGGAGGGCACAATGAGCAGTTCTTC
TRBD1 | TRBJ2-3 | once | TRBV5-4 | CASSYPGQGADTQYF | TGTGCCAGCAGCTACCCGGGACAGGGGGCAGATACGCAGTATTTT
. | TRBJ2-1 | . | TRBV12-3/TRBV12-4 | CASSLAAGNNEQFF | TGTGCCAGCAGTTTAGCAGCAGGGAACAATGAGCAGTTCTTC
TRBD1 | TRBJ2-5 | few | TRBV6-5 | CASSPRTGRLETQYF | TGTGCCAGCAGCCCTAGGACAGGGAGATTGGAGACCCAGTACTTC
. | TRBJ2-7 | few | TRBV7-2 | CASSHRTEQYF | TGTGCCAGCAGCCACCGTACGGAGCAGTACTTC
TRBD2 | TRBJ2-1 | . | TRBV27 | CATLGVAAGSSYNEQFF | TGTGCCACCCTGGGGGTGGCAGCGGGGAGCTCCTACAATGAGCAGTTCTTC
TRBD1 | TRBJ1-3 | few | TRBV27 | CASSPGTVTGNTIYF | TGTGCCAGCAGTCCAGGGACAGTGACTGGAAACACCATATATTTT
TRBD2 | TRBJ2-1 | . | TRBV24-1 | CATSDHGGRDNEQFF | TGTGCCACCAGTGACCACGGCGGGAGAGATAATGAGCAGTTCTTC
. | TRBJ1-1 | few | TRBV27 | CASSFTGVTTEAFF | TGTGCCAGCAGTTTTACTGGGGTGACCACTGAAGCTTTCTTT
. | TRBJ1-2 | . | TRBV5-1 | CASSLAGNGYGYTF | TGCGCCAGCAGCTTGGCAGGGAACGGCTATGGCTACACCTTC
. | TRBJ2-2 | . | TRBV29-1 | CSVQRGGPNTGELFF | TGCAGCGTTCAAAGGGGGGGACCGAACACCGGGGAGCTGTTTTTT
. | TRBJ2-3 | few | TRBV11-2 | CASSRGPGDTQYF | TGTGCCAGCAGCCGGGGGCCAGGGGATACGCAGTATTTT
TRBD2 | TRBJ2-7 | few | TRBV7-9 | CASCLAGGPREQYF | TGTGCCAGCTGCTTAGCGGGAGGGCCGCGGGAGCAGTACTTC
TRBD1 | TRBJ1-6 | few | TRBV20-1 | CSGTGQLNSPLHF | TGCAGTGGCACGGGACAGCTTAATTCACCCCTCCACTTT
. | TRBJ2-1 | few | TRBV12-3/TRBV12-4 | CASSLRSGMNEQFF | TGTGCCAGCAGTTTAAGGTCAGGGATGAATGAGCAGTTCTTC
TRBD2 | TRBJ2-1 | few | TRBV30 | CAWSAGGLTYNEQFF | TGTGCCTGGTCAGCGGGGGGGTTAACCTACAATGAGCAGTTCTTC
. | TRBJ2-7 | few | TRBV24-1 | CATAGSTPAYEQYF | TGTGCCACCGCAGGCAGTACCCCAGCCTACGAGCAGTACTTC
. | TRBJ1-1 | . | TRBV9 | CASSVAGGTTEAFF | TGTGCCAGCAGCGTAGCCGGGGGCACAACTGAAGCTTTCTTT
TRBD1 | TRBJ1-5 | few | TRBV15 | CATSRDGRGLRNQPQHF | TGTGCCACCAGCAGAGACGGCAGGGGGCTTCGGAATCAGCCCCAGCATTTT
. | TRBJ1-4 | few | TRBV2 | CASKGDGPQVKLFF | TGTGCCAGCAAGGGGGACGGGCCTCAGGTGAAACTGTTTTTT
. | TRBJ2-7 | few | TRBV18 | CASSLAESYEQYF | TGTGCCAGCTCACTAGCGGAGAGCTACGAGCAGTACTTC
TRBD2 | TRBJ2-1 | few | TRBV7-3 | CASSPRTSGGEQFF | TGTGCCAGCAGCCCGAGGACTAGCGGGGGGGAGCAGTTCTTC
TRBD2 | TRBJ2-2 | . | TRBV7-6 | CASSFFLIAGGPAGELFF | TGTGCCAGCAGCTTTTTCCTGATAGCGGGGGGGCCCGCCGGGGAGCTGTTTTTT
. | TRBJ2-1 | few | TRBV7-2 | CASSLRTGAYNEQFF | TGTGCCAGCAGCTTACGGACGGGAGCCTACAATGAGCAGTTCTTC
TRBD2 | TRBJ2-5 | few | TRBV4-1 | CASSQDLGGALETQYF | TGCGCCAGCAGCCAAGACCTCGGGGGGGCCTTAGAGACCCAGTACTTC
. | TRBJ1-1 | . | TRBV7-9 | CASSPILYRDGGEAFF | TGTGCCAGCAGTCCGATCTTATACAGGGATGGCGGTGAAGCTTTCTTT
. | TRBJ2-7 | . | TRBV7-9 | CASSFLDSSYEQYF | TGTGCCAGCAGCTTTCTGGACAGCTCCTACGAGCAGTACTTC
TRBD1 | TRBJ1-5 | few | TRBV6-2/TRBV6-3 | CASSVDRGFVGNQPQHF | TGTGCCAGCAGTGTCGACAGGGGCTTTGTGGGCAATCAGCCCCAGCATTTT
TRBD1 | TRBJ2-7 | many | TRBV7-2 | CASSFDRGYEQYF | TGTGCCAGCAGCTTCGACAGGGGGTACGAGCAGTACTTC